These T cell receptor beta chains were read from a single sample in a study of PD-L1 blockade in urothelial cancer. Repertoires were generated with immunoSEQ multiplex PCR, while TCRdb's copy carries only in-frame clones and drops some. Altogether fewer than 45,000 clones are present, 83% being singletons, with the ten largest covering about a sixth. The starting material was PBMCs, obtained around atezolizumab (anti-PD-L1) treatment. These receptors originate from a man in his sixties with urothelial cancer. CDR3s include the opening cysteine and the closing phenylalanine or tryptophan.

TRBJ1-1 TRBV11-2 CASSPRLNTEAFF
TRBJ2-3 TRBV11-2 CASSSLAGGGDTQYF
TRBJ2-1 TRBV4-2 CASSQVDSPNNEQFF
TRBJ2-5 TRBV7-5 CARSPLAGWAWETQYF
TRBJ1-4 TRBV4-2 CASSLRDRGNEGEKLFF
TRBJ2-2 TRBV15 CASLDRAAGELFF
TRBJ2-7 TRBV5-4 CASSLEGTGSSYEQYF
TRBJ2-1 TRBV11-3 CASSLVGTGPYNEQFF
TRBJ2-2 TRBV5-1 CATGLAGGTGELFF
TRBJ2-3 TRBV30 CAWSLGTSPSTDTQYF
TRBJ2-7 TRBV9 CASSVRGIQGLGEQYF
TRBJ2-1 TRBV5-1 CASSLEQGARYEQFF
TRBJ1-1 TRBV5-1 CASSQEGAAEAFF
TRBJ1-1 TRBV6-5 CASSSPGGENTEAFF
TRBJ1-1 TRBV5-5 CASSSSDSRNTEAFF
TRBJ1-4 TRBV2 CASNQVPNEKLFF
TRBJ2-1 TRBV4-2 CASSDPGIYNEQFF
TRBJ2-1 TRBV6-5 CASSRGGSSYNEQFF
TRBJ2-3 TRBV11-2 CASSWDRRKQYF
TRBJ2-5 TRBV7-9 CASSRGQEQETQYF
TRBJ2-3 TRBV7-9 CASSLGGGTSRTDTQYF
TRBJ2-1 TRBV7-9 CASSLVVTSGSYNEQFF
TRBJ1-6 TRBV5-8 CASSYQPGPLHF
TRBJ2-3 TRBV14 CASSQYRHTDTQYF
TRBJ2-7 TRBV5-1 CASRLDRGYEQYF
TRBJ2-7 TRBV4-3 CASSQALGTSSYEQYF
TRBJ2-1 TRBV6-1 CASSVRNEQFF
TRBJ2-7 TRBV9 CASRVLAGGPHEQYF
TRBJ2-7 TRBV10-3 CAISESPDRPDVDEQYF
TRBJ2-3 TRBV25-1 CASSEYVTTSTDTQYF
TRBJ1-2 TRBV28 CASSLPAGQTSYGYTF
TRBJ2-3 TRBV6-6 CASRTAGGGTDTQYF
TRBJ2-1 TRBV11-2 CASSPYSGRAGEQFF
TRBJ1-1 TRBV28 CASIPGGENTEAFF
TRBJ1-3 TRBV11-3 CASSSGGNTIYF
TRBJ1-5 TRBV6-1 CASSEKLTNQPQHF
TRBJ2-5 TRBV10-3 CAISGWGGETQYF
TRBJ1-2 TRBV19 CASIDSGTGVYGYTF
TRBJ2-1 TRBV28 CASSLIAPEQFF
TRBJ2-3 TRBV5-1 CASSPGTSSSTDTQYF
TRBJ1-4 TRBV4-3 CASSQDLGQVGEKLFF
TRBJ2-7 TRBV5-6 CASSLGLADSSSYEQYF
TRBJ2-3 TRBV29-1 CSVEPVAGDTQYF
TRBJ2-5 TRBV28 CASSTRIVRETQYF
TRBJ2-7 TRBV11-2 CASSKGQGAVYEQYF
TRBJ2-7 TRBV5-1 CASNPGSTYEQYF
TRBJ2-3 TRBV5-1 CASSLGLAGPFSTDTQYF
TRBJ2-2 TRBV4-3 CASSQNPRGQNTGELFF
TRBJ1-1 TRBV27 CASSLWGQGAMNTEAFF
TRBJ1-2 TRBV5-1 CASSLGQPVIYGYIF
TRBJ2-7 TRBV5-1 CASSSGLAGGPSSYEQYF
TRBJ2-1 TRBV19 CASSSGLAEGDEQFF
TRBJ2-5 TRBV6-1 CASSEAPSGTFQETQYF
TRBJ2-1 TRBV6-4 CASSEQGQGSNEQFF
TRBJ1-3 TRBV28 CASRQGRNTIYF
TRBJ1-2 TRBV28 CASSSPGQGDYGYTF